Each of the 26 T cell receptor beta chains below was sequenced from the same sample in a study of T cells expressing NK-cell markers. TCRdb reworked the 5' RACE reads into one entry per CDR3 protein, no DNA. The sample table sets out 400,000 to 450,000 distinct CDR3 sequences. Sequenced: blood T cells: a sorted CD56 or NKG2C T cell subset, CD4+ or CD8+ T cells, or bulk PBMC T cells (not recorded which). These receptors originate from a woman between 18 and 69 years old in good health.

The chain joins TRBV12-3 or TRBV12-4 to TRBJ2-3; TCRdb's assignment of TRBD1 cannot be checked, as there is no DNA. The CDR3 has 15 residues. The CDR3 sequence is CASSYMRGGTDTQYF.

The rearrangement links TRBV5-1 to TRBJ2-2; with no DNA, the TCRdb D assignment of TRBD1 cannot be verified. Germline assignment: CDR1 SGHRS and CDR2 YFSETQ. This CDR3 spans 15 amino acids. The CDR3 loop is CAGRDSGISTGELFF.

This chain uses TRBV20-1 with TRBJ1-1; TCRdb's assignment of TRBD1 cannot be checked, as there is no DNA. There are 12 residues in the CDR3. Germline assignment: CDR1 DFQATT and CDR2 SNEGSKA (reference sequence). CDR3 residues: CGPGPMNTEAFF.

This sequence joins TRBV5-4 and TRBJ2-1; TCRdb returns TRBD2, unconfirmable since there is no DNA. This CDR3 contains 17 residues. In germline, CDR1 is SGHNT, CDR2 YYREEE (reference sequence). This CDR3 is CASTYSPGASGYTEQFF.

V and J are TRBV5-6 and TRBJ2-5. This CDR3 is 13 amino acids long. Germline V gene data show CDR1 as SGHDT and CDR2 as YYEEEE. CDR3 sequence: CASSPRRKETQYF.

V gene TRBV28 combines with J gene TRBJ2-5; absent DNA, TCRdb's TRBD2 call cannot be checked. Germline lookup yields CDR1 MDHEN and CDR2 SYDVKM. The CDR3 spans 16 residues. CDR3 sequence: CASSLNEGRHRETQYF. Drawing the rest from reference TRBV28 and TRBJ2-5, the complete variable domain is DVKVTQSSRYLVKRTGEKVFLECVQDMDHENMFWYRQDPGLGLRLIYFSYDVKMKEKGDIPEGYSVSREKKERFSLILESASTNQTSMYLCASSLNEGRHRETQYFGPGTRLLVL.

This sequence joins TRBV20-1 and TRBJ2-5. This CDR3 is 14 amino acids long. Germline values: CDR1 DFQATT, CDR2 SNEGSKA (reference sequence). The CDR3 reads CSTWGAGDQETQYF.

This chain connects TRBV12-3 or TRBV12-4 to TRBJ2-1. The CDR3 loop spans 15 amino acids. CDR3 region: CASSSDQVRSYEQFF.

The rearrangement uses TRBV4-2 and TRBJ2-3; TCRdb proposes TRBD2, but this gene call is untestable without DNA. Germline CDR1 and CDR2: LGHNA and YNFKEQ. The CDR3 loop spans 16 amino acids. This CDR3 is CASSSSSRGGTDTQYF.

V gene TRBV20-1 combines with J gene TRBJ2-7; without DNA, the TCRdb call of TRBD1 cannot be checked. In germline, CDR1 is DFQATT, CDR2 SNEGSKA (reference sequence). The CDR3 consists of 13 residues. The CDR3: CSAQPGHRDEQYF.

J is TRBJ2-3 and V is TRBV7-8; the D gene TCRdb calls, TRBD1, cannot be checked with no DNA. The CDR3 is 17 amino acids. Germline CDR1 is SGHVS and CDR2 is FQNEAQ. This CDR3 reads CASSPGGAFESTDTQYF.

V is TRBV5-1 and J is TRBJ1-1. This CDR3 spans 14 amino acids. Germline V gene data show CDR1 as SGHRS and CDR2 as YFSETQ. CDR3 in amino acids: CASSLAVENTEAFF.

The chain has TRBV11-1 and TRBJ2-1; TCRdb names TRBD2, which stays unverified in the absence of DNA. This CDR3 is built from 18 residues. The germline CDR1 and CDR2 sequences are SGHAT and FQDESV (reference sequence). This CDR3 is CASSLEGVRLAEHNEQFF.

The J gene is TRBJ2-7, the V gene TRBV20-1; with no DNA, the TCRdb D assignment of TRBD1 cannot be verified. This CDR3 has 15 amino acids. The germline CDR1 and CDR2 sequences are DFQATT and SNEGSKA (reference sequence). The CDR3 reads CSARPWTGVAYEQYF.

V gene TRBV27 combines with J gene TRBJ2-5; TCRdb outputs TRBD1, but without DNA this stays unchecked. Germline assignment: CDR1 MNHEY and CDR2 SMNVEV (reference sequence). The CDR3 length is 14 residues. The CDR3 loop is CASSSHRAGETQYF.

The chain recombines TRBV4-2 with TRBJ2-7; the TCRdb D gene call, TRBD2, has no DNA to confirm it. The germline gives CDR1 LGHNA, CDR2 YNFKEQ. The CDR3 length is 17 residues. The CDR3 sequence: CASSRVPGTSGSQEQYF.

The chain has TRBV28 and TRBJ2-4. This CDR3 has 13 residues. Germline V gene sequence: CDR1 MDHEN, CDR2 SYDVKM. The CDR3 is CASMGLAKNIQYF. The full variable domain, completed using reference TRBV28 and TRBJ2-4, is DVKVTQSSRYLVKRTGEKVFLECVQDMDHENMFWYRQDPGLGLRLIYFSYDVKMKEKGDIPEGYSVSREKKERFSLILESASTNQTSMYLCASMGLAKNIQYFGAGTRLSVL.

This chain links TRBV20-1 with TRBJ2-1; TCRdb gives TRBD2 as the D gene, but with no DNA this cannot be confirmed. Germline CDR1 reads DFQATT; CDR2 reads SNEGSKA (reference sequence). The CDR3 is 14 amino acids. CDR3: CSAEQRDVHNEQFF.

The CDR3 loop reads CASRTGWNQPQHF. The genes are TRBV28 and TRBJ1-5; lacking DNA, the TRBD1 call made by TCRdb goes unchecked. The CDR3 runs 13 residues. CDR1 MDHEN and CDR2 SYDVKM come from the germline V gene.

J is TRBJ1-1 and V is TRBV25-1; the TCRdb D gene call, TRBD1, has no DNA to confirm it. Germline loops: CDR1 MGHDK, CDR2 SYGVNS. This CDR3 has 14 amino acids. Here the CDR3 reads CASSQGTVAAEAFF.

The V and J genes are TRBV20-1 and TRBJ2-6; checking the TCRdb D call of TRBD1 is not possible without DNA. From germline, CDR1 is DFQATT and CDR2 SNEGSKA (reference sequence). CDR3 length: 17 residues. The CDR3 is CSARGQGPFSGANVLTF.

V usage is TRBV19 and J usage is TRBJ2-1; the D gene TCRdb calls, TRBD2, cannot be checked with no DNA. The CDR3 consists of 17 residues. Germline V gene data show CDR1 as LNHDA and CDR2 as SQIVND (reference sequence). This CDR3 reads CASTPFGGRSSYNEQFF.

V gene TRBV5-4 combines with J gene TRBJ2-3. CDR1 and CDR2 (germline): SGHNT, YYREEE (reference sequence). The CDR3 runs to 13 residues. The CDR3 sequence is CASRLGNTDTQYF.

J is TRBJ2-1 and V is TRBV7-6. The CDR3 length is 11 residues. Germline lookup yields CDR1 SGHVS and CDR2 FNYEAQ. The CDR3 loop is CASRDGNEQFF.

The chain links TRBV10-3 to TRBJ1-2; as DNA is missing, the TRBD1 call by TCRdb cannot be tested. The CDR3 is 14 amino acids. Germline CDR1 ENHRY, CDR2 SYGVKD. The CDR3 loop reads CAISDGGASNGYTF.

The chain uses TRBV4-2 and TRBJ2-3. Germline CDR1 reads LGHNA; CDR2 reads YNFKEQ. This CDR3 has 15 residues. The CDR3 protein is CASSPDDPSTDTQYF.